This is a list of T cell receptor beta chains from one sample in a study of Ad26.COV2.S vaccination and SARS-CoV-2 variants. Profiled with immunoSEQ multiplex PCR; TCRdb holds only in-frame clones, not every one. In the table there are about 320,000 clones, about 82% of which are singletons. The sample was peripheral blood, taken in a trial of Ad26.COV2.S vaccine versus placebo. These receptors were collected from a person aged 18-60 years who received the Ad26.COV2.S COVID-19 vaccine or a placebo. CDR3s include the opening cysteine and the closing phenylalanine or tryptophan. The D gene is left open where the match is weak. Rows may omit the clone size; those that give it use once, few, many or a size class.

clone size	V gene	J gene	D gene	CDR3 DNA	CDR3 protein
.	TRBV30	TRBJ2-2	.	TGTGCCTGGAGTTGGACTGACACCGGGGAGCTGTTTTTT	CAWSWTDTGELFF
.	TRBV6-6	TRBJ1-3	.	TGTGCCAGCAGTACCAGGACGTTCTCTGGAAACACCATATATTTT	CASSTRTFSGNTIYF
.	TRBV29-1	TRBJ1-1	.	TGCAGCGTTGAAGTGGGGGCTCCGAACACTGAAGCTTTCTTT	CSVEVGAPNTEAFF
.	TRBV6-5	TRBJ2-7	.	TGTGCCAGCAGGGCAGGCCGGGGGACCTACGAGCAGTACTTC	CASRAGRGTYEQYF
.	TRBV6-5	TRBJ1-1	.	TGTGCCAGCGACACCGGGGCCAGCACTGAAGCTTTCTTT	CASDTGASTEAFF
.	TRBV7-6	TRBJ2-3	TRBD2	TGTGCCAGCGGCATGGGGGCGGGGGGGCCCGCTACGCAGTATTTT	CASGMGAGGPATQYF
.	TRBV7-2	TRBJ1-2	.	TGTGCCAGCAGCTTAACACAGGGTGAGAGCTATGGCTACACCTTC	CASSLTQGESYGYTF
once	TRBV27	TRBJ2-7	.	TGTGCCAGCGGGACAACCGCCTACGAGCAGTACTTC	CASGTTAYEQYF
.	TRBV6-5	TRBJ1-4	.	TGTGCCAGCAGTTATGCAAAAAGCAGTAATGAAAAACTGTTTTTT	CASSYAKSSNEKLFF
.	TRBV5-6	TRBJ1-6	.	TGTGCCAGCACCACTGGACAGAAGAATTCACCCCTCCACTTT	CASTTGQKNSPLHF
.	TRBV30	TRBJ1-1	.	TGTGCCTGGAGTAACCCGGGACCGAACACTGAAGCTTTCTTT	CAWSNPGPNTEAFF
.	TRBV6-6	TRBJ1-4	.	TGTGCCAGCAGTAGATCGTTGGGGCAGGGGTTGTTATCTACTAATGAAAAACTGTTTTTT	CASSRSLGQGLLSTNEKLFF
.	TRBV15	TRBJ1-2	.	TGTGCCACCAGCAGAGGGGACAATCTCTTAACTAACTATGGCTACACCTTC	CATSRGDNLLTNYGYTF
.	TRBV9	TRBJ1-2	.	TGTGCCAGCAATATGGCCGGGGGGAACTATGGCTACACCTTC	CASNMAGGNYGYTF
.	TRBV25-1	TRBJ2-3	.	TGTGCCAGCAGGGATAGAGGCACAGATACGCAGTATTTT	CASRDRGTDTQYF
.	TRBV13	TRBJ2-5	TRBD1	TGTGCCAGCAGCCGGGACAGGGGGCCCAGCTCGTACCAAGAGACCCAGTACTTC	CASSRDRGPSSYQETQYF
.	TRBV4-1	TRBJ1-2	.	TGCGCCAGCAGCCAAGATAAGGCGGGGTACTATGGCTACACCTTC	CASSQDKAGYYGYTF
once	TRBV11-2	TRBJ2-3	.	TGTGCCAGCAGCTTAGACGGGGTCACAGATACGCAGTATTTT	CASSLDGVTDTQYF
.	TRBV5-6	TRBJ1-5	.	TGTGCCAGCAGCTCCGGAAATCGGGTGAATCAGCCCCAGCATTTT	CASSSGNRVNQPQHF
.	TRBV7-6	TRBJ1-3	TRBD1	TGTGCCAGCAGCTCCGGGACAGCGAACTCTGGAAACACCATATATTTT	CASSSGTANSGNTIYF
few	TRBV30	TRBJ2-2	.	TGTGCCTGTGGTACAGCACTCCTCTCGAACACCGGGGAGCTGTTTTTT	CACGTALLSNTGELFF
.	TRBV3-1/TRBV3-2	TRBJ1-5	TRBD1	TGTGCCAGCAGCCAGGGTCCCGGGACAGGGGATCAGCCCCAGCATTTT	CASSQGPGTGDQPQHF
.	TRBV20-1	TRBJ1-5	.	TGCAGTGCTAGTTTACCCAGGGGAGGCAATCAGCCCCAGCATTTT	CSASLPRGGNQPQHF
.	TRBV12-5	TRBJ2-2	.	TGTGCTAGTGGTCCCCCGGCGTGGTCCGGGGAGCTGTTTTTT	CASGPPAWSGELFF
.	TRBV5-1	TRBJ2-1	TRBD1	TGCGCCAGCAGCTCATGGGGACAGCCCGGTGTGGACAATGAGCAGTTCTTC	CASSSWGQPGVDNEQFF
.	TRBV4-1	TRBJ2-7	.	TGCGCCAGCAGCTCATCAGGAGGATCCAACTACGAGCAGTACTTC	CASSSSGGSNYEQYF
.	TRBV15	TRBJ2-2	.	TGTGCCACCAGCAGAGTAATGACCGGGGAGCTGTTTTTT	CATSRVMTGELFF
.	TRBV5-1	TRBJ2-6	TRBD1	TGCGCCAGCAGCTTTACAGGGGGCGCTGGGGCCAACGTCCTGACTTTC	CASSFTGGAGANVLTF
.	TRBV12-3/TRBV12-4	TRBJ1-1	.	TGTGCCAGCAGTGATGCGGGGCCGCGGGTTTTCTTT	CASSDAGPRVFF
.	TRBV6-5	TRBJ2-7	.	TGTGCCAGCCGGACCAATTCGAACTACGAGCAGTACTTC	CASRTNSNYEQYF
many	TRBV4-1	TRBJ1-1	.	TGCGCCAGCAGCCAAGACCCCTTTGGGTTAGGGGCCGACACTGAAGCTTTCTTT	CASSQDPFGLGADTEAFF
.	TRBV2	TRBJ2-7	.	TGTGCCACGATGCAGGGACGGTACTACGAGCAGTACTTC	CATMQGRYYEQYF
many	TRBV19	TRBJ1-6	.	TGTGCCAGTCGACAGTTCTCCTATAATTCACCCCTCCACTTT	CASRQFSYNSPLHF
.	TRBV7-6	TRBJ1-5	.	TGTGCCAGCAGCCAAGACAGGAGTCAGCCCCAGCATTTT	CASSQDRSQPQHF
.	TRBV5-4	TRBJ1-5	TRBD1	TGTGCCAGCAGCCAAGGACAGGGGGCGGATCAGCCCCAGCATTTT	CASSQGQGADQPQHF
.	TRBV5-1	TRBJ1-1	.	TGCGCCAGCAGCTTACAGGAGAACACTGAAGCTTTCTTT	CASSLQENTEAFF
.	TRBV5-1	TRBJ1-1	.	TGCGCCAGCAGCTTGGAACCGGGCCCGAACACTGAAGCTTTCTTT	CASSLEPGPNTEAFF
.	TRBV7-9	TRBJ1-6	.	TGTGCCAGCAGCCCTAGTTCACCCCTCCACTTT	CASSPSSPLHF
.	TRBV7-2	TRBJ1-3	.	TGTGCCAGCAGCCGCCAACCCCCGGGCTCCTCTGGAAACACCATATATTTT	CASSRQPPGSSGNTIYF
.	TRBV7-8	TRBJ1-1	TRBD1	TGTGCCAGCAGCTTCACTCCGGGACAGGTTATGAACACTGAAGCTTTCTTT	CASSFTPGQVMNTEAFF
.	TRBV23-1	TRBJ1-5	.	TGCGCCAGCAGTCAATCGCCGGCAGGCAGGGGAGGCAATCAGCCCCAGCATTTT	CASSQSPAGRGGNQPQHF
.	TRBV5-6	TRBJ1-2	.	TGTGCCAGCAGCTTGGGTCAGCCCTATGGCTACACCTTC	CASSLGQPYGYTF
.	TRBV12-3/TRBV12-4	TRBJ2-7	.	TGTGCCAGCAGATCCGACCCAACTGTGTGGCAGTACTTC	CASRSDPTVWQYF
.	TRBV7-9	TRBJ2-1	TRBD2	TGTGCCAGCAGCTTAAAGAGCGGGGGGGCCCTCCATGAGCAGTTCTTC	CASSLKSGGALHEQFF
.	TRBV7-3	TRBJ2-6	.	TGTGCCAGCAGGACCTCTGGGGCCAACGTCCTGACTTTC	CASRTSGANVLTF
.	TRBV2	TRBJ1-2	.	TGTGCCAGCAGTGAGGTCTCAGGGGCAGACTATGGCTACACCTTC	CASSEVSGADYGYTF
.	TRBV25-1	TRBJ1-4	.	TGTGCCAGCAGGGCCTTGGGGGCCTCGGGCGAAAAACTGTTTTTT	CASRALGASGEKLFF
.	TRBV7-9	TRBJ1-6	TRBD1	TGTGCCAGCAGCCCCGGGGACAGAAAGTATTCACCCCTCCACTTT	CASSPGDRKYSPLHF
.	TRBV19	TRBJ2-3	.	TGTGCCAGTAGTACCCGACGGCAAAGCACAGATACGCAGTATTTT	CASSTRRQSTDTQYF
.	TRBV4-3	TRBJ1-2	TRBD1	TGCGCCAGCAGCCAAGCGGACAGGGGATATGGCTACACCTTC	CASSQADRGYGYTF
.	TRBV2	TRBJ2-4	.	TGTGCCAGCAGTCCACTTGGACTGGCCCTAGCCAAAAACATTCAGTACTTC	CASSPLGLALAKNIQYF
once	TRBV27	TRBJ2-4	TRBD1	TGTGCCAGCAGTTTATCCTGGACAGGCAAAAACATTCAGTACTTC	CASSLSWTGKNIQYF
.	TRBV2	TRBJ1-1	.	TGTGCCAGCAGTGAGTCCGGTGACTACACTGAAGCTTTCTTT	CASSESGDYTEAFF
.	TRBV6-2/TRBV6-3	TRBJ1-2	.	TGTGCCAGCAGTACCACTCCCGCTAACTATGGCTACACCTTC	CASSTTPANYGYTF
.	TRBV2	TRBJ2-1	.	TGTGCCAGCCGGGACACAGAAATCGCCTATGAGCAGTTCTTC	CASRDTEIAYEQFF
.	TRBV4-3	TRBJ2-3	.	TGCGCCAGCAGCCAAGGGTATTACGGGGGCGTCGATACGCAGTATTTT	CASSQGYYGGVDTQYF
.	TRBV11-3	TRBJ2-2	.	TGTGCCAGCAGTGAAGGCCACACCGGGGAGCTGTTTTTT	CASSEGHTGELFF